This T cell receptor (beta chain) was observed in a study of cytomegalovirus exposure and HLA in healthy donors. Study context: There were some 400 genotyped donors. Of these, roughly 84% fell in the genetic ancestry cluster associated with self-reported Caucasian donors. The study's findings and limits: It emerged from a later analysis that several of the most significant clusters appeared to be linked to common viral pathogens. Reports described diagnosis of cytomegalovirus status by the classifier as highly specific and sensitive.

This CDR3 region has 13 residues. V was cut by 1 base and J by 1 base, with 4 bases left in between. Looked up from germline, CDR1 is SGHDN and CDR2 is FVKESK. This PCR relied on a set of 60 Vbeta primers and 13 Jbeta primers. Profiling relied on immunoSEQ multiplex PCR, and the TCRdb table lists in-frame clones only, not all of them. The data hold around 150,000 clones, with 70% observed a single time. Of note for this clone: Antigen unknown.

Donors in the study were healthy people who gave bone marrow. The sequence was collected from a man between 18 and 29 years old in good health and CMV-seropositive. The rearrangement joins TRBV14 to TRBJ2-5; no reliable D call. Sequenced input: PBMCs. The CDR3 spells CASSQGAQETQYF. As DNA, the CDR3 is TGTGCCAGCAGCCAAGGAGCCCAAGAGACCCAGTACTTC.